This is a list of T cell receptor beta chains from one sample in a study of blood T cell repertoires in COVID-19. Some clones are missing from TCRdb's copy, which holds only in-frame ones; the method was immunoSEQ multiplex PCR. The data contain about 250,000 clones, about nine tenths of them seen just once; the ten biggest clones take up 15% to 18%. The sequenced sample consisted of PBMCs or T cells enriched from blood (not recorded which). Every receptor here comes from a young man who had recovered from COVID-19. Each CDR3 is given with its conserved first and last residue.

cdr3_length v_call cdr3_aa
16 TRBV25-1 CASSEFQGQPNTEAFF
15 TRBV19 CASSIDLGDSYEQYF
12 TRBV5-1 CASSFLSNIQYF
16 TRBV6-1 CASSDTIHSSQETQYF
15 TRBV10-3 CAILLLAYPYNEQFF
15 TRBV9 CASSTNGGSYNEQFF
13 TRBV5-1 CASSLAQGDGYTF
17 TRBV7-2 CASSPPAGSFSGNTIYF
19 TRBV21-1 CASSTPLDRGGNSNQPQHF
16 TRBV5-1 CASSYQGAATNEKLFF
14 TRBV9 CASSGNTGANVLTF
15 TRBV28 CASSFGDRTSYEQYF
16 TRBV7-8 CASSLYYRGTSGELFF
12 TRBV7-2 CASSPNGGELFF
17 TRBV29-1 CSAGMLGQAKGRYEQYF
11 TRBV19 CASGTGYEQYF
15 TRBV19 CASSRASSYNSPLHF
15 TRBV2 CASVIGTGMGETQYF
15 TRBV18 CASSQQGQRVREQYF
16 TRBV15 CATSRARDRSNQPQHF
13 TRBV2 CASSAAGAYEQYF
14 TRBV3-1/TRBV3-2 CASSQDGAVLSYTF
21 TRBV6-2/TRBV6-3 CASSWVLAATTSGSGQETQYF
14 TRBV18 CASSTPQGTHEQYF
18 TRBV19 CASTPMGGQLIRNEKLFF
12 TRBV5-4 CVAGTRGYTQYF
13 TRBV7-9 CASSRARTYEQYF
15 TRBV7-2 CASSRGQGPSYGYTF
14 TRBV19 CASSTGTGQETQYF
21 TRBV28 CASSSDTSPRDRDRRGEKLFF
13 TRBV30 CAWSIGTGQPQHF
15 TRBV5-1 CASSSGQAATYEQYF
15 TRBV5-1 CASSPTGNSGNTIYF
15 TRBV5-8 CASPSYRGSSYEQYF
16 TRBV4-1 CASSRTLAGVPDTQYF
15 TRBV30 CAWSRSQGANGELFF
15 TRBV6-4 CASSESSGGSNEQFF
14 TRBV3-1/TRBV3-2 CASSPDTGVYGYTF
12 TRBV19 CASRTGGLGYTF
17 TRBV19 CASSIPLQGAGTDTQYF
16 TRBV10-2 CASSQGLAGNTDTQYF
15 TRBV6-5 CASRPTGGLGETQYF
15 TRBV6-5 CASSSQVLNTGELFF
15 TRBV11-2 CASSVYRGHGLEAFF
17 TRBV7-9 CASSLDRGLAGFYEQYF
14 TRBV15 CATSRDGGGQPQHF
11 TRBV10-3 CAISAGYEQYF
15 TRBV5-1 CASNQIPTDNNEQFF
15 TRBV11-3 CASSLEQGGYNEQFF
15 TRBV3-1/TRBV3-2 CASSPTVNSNQPQHF
12 TRBV7-8 CASSLGTGRPLF
16 TRBV5-1 CASSGGTSGSTDTQYF
15 TRBV5-1 CASSLETGTTYEQYF
15 TRBV15 CATERGLTPNEKLFF